This T cell receptor (beta chain) was captured by sequencing in a study of identical twins. This clonotype was detected only a few times. A universal primer binding site was introduced by template switching. The final cDNA contained unique molecular identifiers. MiXCR was run by TCRdb on the 5' RACE reads, yielding one entry per CDR3 protein. The sample yields approximately 500,000 distinct CDR3 sequences, about 15% seen once. CDR3 size: 14 residues. Germline CDR1 is DFQATT and CDR2 is SNEGSKA (reference sequence). Trimming removed 0 bases at V and 1 base at J, with 7 bases between. These data were likewise used in another study, on yellow fever vaccine responses in identical twins. That publication notes: As reported, the vaccine T cell response of twins seemed partly convergent and partly personalized.

Sample: CD4+ T cells sorted from blood. The J gene is TRBJ1-5, the V gene TRBV20-1, with D possibly TRBD1 on 5 matching bases. The receptor was derived from a woman aged 18 to 35 in good health. The CDR3 spells CSARDGGSNQPQHF. CDR3 DNA: TGCAGTGCTAGAGACGGGGGAAGCAATCAGCCCCAGCATTTT.